Listed below are T cell receptor beta chains from one sample, sequenced in a study of T cells in Graves' hyperthyroidism and ophthalmopathy. Using its own MiXCR run on the multiplex PCR reads, TCRdb lists one record per CDR3 protein. The sample includes roughly 840,000 distinct CDR3 sequences, 38% of them seen just once. The specimen was blood. All receptors come from a man aged 18 to 30 with Graves' hyperthyroidism. Both conserved end residues are part of each CDR3. A D gene is named only where the DNA matches it firmly. A row's size may be missing; if present it is once, few, many or a size class.

v_call	d_call	clone_size	j_call	cdr3_aa	cdr3_nt
TRBV7-8	.	.	TRBJ2-2	CASSPWATGELFF	TGTGCCAGCAGCCCATGGGCAACAGGGGAGCTGTTTTTT
TRBV5-1	.	few	TRBJ2-2	CASSLAEDTGELFF	TGCGCCAGCAGCTTGGCAGAGGACACCGGGGAGCTGTTTTTT
TRBV7-3	.	.	TRBJ1-5	CASTLNRVRQPQHF	TGTGCCAGCACCTTAAACAGGGTGCGCCAGCCCCAGCATTTT
TRBV4-1	.	few	TRBJ2-2	CASMKVRETGELFF	TGCGCCAGCATGAAGGTTCGGGAAACCGGGGAGCTGTTTTTT
TRBV25-1	.	.	TRBJ1-2	CASSALSSSSYGYTF	TGTGCCAGCAGTGCCCTAAGTAGCAGTTCTTATGGCTACACCTTC
TRBV20-1	.	many	TRBJ1-4	CSANSRGLFF	TGCAGTGCTAACTCCAGAGGACTGTTTTTT
TRBV5-4	.	.	TRBJ1-1	CASSIFSGDTEAFF	TGTGCCAGCAGCATCTTTAGCGGGGACACTGAAGCTTTCTTT
TRBV6-2/TRBV6-3	.	few	TRBJ1-3	CASSYSRTGNTIYF	TGTGCCAGCAGTTACTCGCGGACAGGAAACACCATATATTTT
TRBV20-1	TRBD1	few	TRBJ2-7	CSAPGGQGLYEQYF	TGCAGTGCTCCTGGTGGACAGGGTTTGTACGAGCAGTACTTC
TRBV10-3	.	many	TRBJ1-1	CAISEAGVVNTEAFF	TGTGCCATCAGTGAGGCAGGGGTTGTGAACACTGAAGCTTTCTTT
TRBV19	TRBD1	.	TRBJ1-1	CASTGPQGASEALF	TGTGCCAGTACGGGCCCGCAGGGGGCTTCTGAAGCTCTCTTT
TRBV29-1	TRBD1	many	TRBJ1-5	CSVAVGQGSNQPQHF	TGCAGCGTTGCCGTCGGACAGGGGAGCAATCAGCCCCAGCATTTT
TRBV10-3	.	many	TRBJ2-6	CAISDPDSGANVLTF	TGTGCCATCAGTGACCCGGACTCTGGGGCCAACGTCCTGACTTTC
TRBV15	.	.	TRBJ2-7	CASVPGGSYEQYF	TGTGCCAGCGTTCCTGGGGGCTCCTACGAGCAGTACTTC
TRBV5-1	TRBD1	.	TRBJ1-2	CASSPAGTGDYYGYTF	TGCGCCAGCAGCCCCGCCGGGACAGGCGACTACTATGGCTACACCTTC
TRBV12-3/TRBV12-4	.	.	TRBJ1-4	CASSWALRDEKLFF	TGTGCCAGCAGTTGGGCCCTCCGGGATGAAAAACTGTTTTTT
TRBV29-1	.	.	TRBJ2-7	CSVEALEQYF	TGCAGCGTTGAAGCACTAGAGCAGTACTTC
TRBV20-1	.	.	TRBJ2-5	CSASSLQETQYF	TGCAGTGCCAGCAGCCTCCAAGAGACCCAGTACTTC
TRBV2	.	.	TRBJ2-1	CASSGMGMGDNEQFF	TGTGCCAGCAGTGGGATGGGTATGGGGGACAATGAGCAGTTCTTC
TRBV5-4	TRBD1	few	TRBJ1-6	CASRYVIDRVGSPLHF	TGTGCCAGCAGATATGTTATTGACAGGGTGGGTTCACCCCTCCACTTT
TRBV9	.	few	TRBJ2-2	CASSVERGLNTGELFF	TGTGCCAGCAGCGTAGAGCGAGGGTTGAACACCGGGGAGCTGTTTTTT
TRBV10-3	.	.	TRBJ1-4	CAIRGSANEKLFF	TGTGCCATCAGAGGGTCAGCTAATGAAAAACTGTTTTTT
TRBV6-6	.	.	TRBJ1-1	CASSYLGALGNTEAFF	TGTGCCAGCAGTTACTTAGGGGCCCTCGGGAACACTGAAGCTTTCTTT
TRBV29-1	.	many	TRBJ1-2	CSVDHGAHGYTF	TGCAGCGTTGACCATGGCGCCCATGGCTACACCTTC
TRBV7-9	.	.	TRBJ1-1	CASSINKTTEAFF	TGTGCCAGCAGCATCAACAAGACCACTGAAGCTTTCTTT
TRBV20-1	TRBD1	many	TRBJ1-3	CSAAGTGVAGNTIYF	TGCAGTGCAGCCGGGACAGGGGTTGCTGGAAACACCATATATTTT
TRBV29-1	.	once	TRBJ1-5	CSVEDRREGGPQHF	TGCAGCGTTGAAGACCGCAGGGAAGGAGGGCCCCAGCATTTT
TRBV25-1	.	.	TRBJ1-2	CASSVRGLGYGYTF	TGTGCCAGCAGTGTGCGAGGGCTGGGGTATGGCTACACCTTC
TRBV29-1	.	many	TRBJ2-7	CSAARDTYEQYF	TGCAGCGCTGCCCGGGACACCTACGAGCAGTACTTC
TRBV14	.	.	TRBJ2-2	CASSFRNSGELFF	TGTGCCAGCAGCTTCAGGAACTCCGGGGAGCTGTTTTTT
TRBV2	.	many	TRBJ2-2	CASSESRGPGELFF	TGTGCCAGCAGTGAATCCAGGGGCCCCGGGGAGCTGTTTTTT
TRBV2	.	few	TRBJ1-1	CAGVRGGQTEAFF	TGTGCGGGGGTGCGGGGGGGGCAGACTGAAGCTTTCTTT
TRBV19	.	few	TRBJ2-7	CASSPTPSGQNEQYF	TGTGCCAGTAGTCCTACGCCCTCGGGACAAAACGAGCAGTACTTC
TRBV2	.	.	TRBJ2-7	CASSKRGREQQYF	TGTGCCAGCAGTAAACGGGGACGTGAGCAGCAGTACTTC
TRBV7-9	.	.	TRBJ2-7	CASSRLRDYEQYF	TGTGCCAGCAGCCGCCTGCGAGACTACGAGCAGTACTTC
TRBV5-1	TRBD1	.	TRBJ2-7	CASSPTRGHADEQYF	TGCGCCAGCAGCCCTACTAGGGGGCACGCGGACGAGCAGTACTTC
TRBV7-2	.	many	TRBJ1-5	CASSLGRAWDQPQHF	TGTGCCAGCAGCTTAGGAAGGGCGTGGGATCAGCCCCAGCATTTT
TRBV19	TRBD1	.	TRBJ1-2	CASSLRDSHGYTF	TGTGCCAGTAGTCTCCGGGACAGCCATGGCTACACCTTC
TRBV20-1	.	.	TRBJ1-5	CSARERLIGFNQPQHF	TGCAGTGCTAGAGAGAGGTTAATCGGCTTCAATCAGCCCCAGCATTTT
TRBV7-8	.	few	TRBJ1-2	CASSSGSGPLDHDGYTF	TGTGCCAGCAGCTCCGGGTCGGGACCGCTGGACCACGATGGCTACACCTTC
TRBV19	.	many	TRBJ1-4	CASSKFQGEKLFF	TGTGCCAGTAGTAAGTTCCAGGGTGAAAAACTGTTTTTT
TRBV15	.	many	TRBJ2-7	CATSRERGLSYEQYF	TGTGCCACCAGCAGAGAGCGGGGCCTATCCTACGAGCAGTACTTC
TRBV10-3	TRBD1	.	TRBJ2-7	CATGTGDPYEQYF	TGTGCCACCGGGACAGGGGACCCCTACGAGCAGTACTTC
TRBV4-1	.	few	TRBJ1-1	CASSQSVLNTEAFF	TGCGCCAGCAGCCAAAGCGTCCTGAACACTGAAGCTTTCTTT
TRBV18	TRBD1	few	TRBJ1-4	CASSPSPGQPNEKLFF	TGTGCCAGCTCACCGTCCCCGGGACAGCCTAATGAAAAACTGTTTTTT
TRBV16	TRBD1	few	TRBJ1-6	CASSRGGAGNSPLHF	TGTGCCAGCAGCCGAGGGGGCGCGGGTAATTCACCCCTCCACTTT
TRBV9	.	.	TRBJ1-1	CASSVEGGLGTEAFF	TGTGCCAGCAGCGTAGAGGGAGGGTTAGGCACTGAAGCTTTCTTT
TRBV7-9	TRBD1	.	TRBJ2-5	CASSLSRATGRRADTQYF	TGTGCCAGCAGCCTATCCCGAGCGACAGGGCGGCGCGCAGATACGCAGTACTTC
TRBV5-1	.	.	TRBJ2-5	CASSLEAQGGWETQYF	TGCGCCAGCAGCTTGGAGGCCCAGGGGGGCTGGGAGACCCAGTACTTC
TRBV7-9	.	.	TRBJ2-6	CASSQEPTISGANVLTF	TGCGCCAGCAGCCAAGAACCCACCATTTCTGGGGCCAACGTCCTGACTTTC
TRBV6-5	TRBD1	.	TRBJ2-6	CASDHTGAGANVLTF	TGTGCCAGCGACCACACAGGGGCTGGGGCCAACGTCCTGACTTTC
TRBV5-1	.	.	TRBJ2-2	CASSLAGLGYTGELFF	TGCGCCAGCAGCTTGGCCGGGCTAGGGTACACCGGGGAGCTGTTTTTT
TRBV20-1	.	.	TRBJ1-5	CSARDMVLPGGGWDQPQHF	TGCAGTGCTAGAGATATGGTACTCCCGGGAGGAGGGTGGGATCAGCCCCAGCATTTT
TRBV7-6	.	many	TRBJ2-5	CASSSHEETQYF	TGTGCCAGCAGCAGTCATGAAGAGACCCAGTACTTC
TRBV7-2	TRBD1	.	TRBJ2-5	CASSEQGVGETQYF	TGTGCCAGCAGCGAACAGGGGGTAGGGGAGACCCAGTACTTC
TRBV20-1	.	few	TRBJ1-3	CSARSMEGPGNTIYF	TGCAGTGCTAGATCAATGGAGGGGCCAGGAAACACCATATATTTT
TRBV10-1	.	few	TRBJ1-1	CASSGSLLGAFF	TGCGCCAGCAGTGGTTCTTTGCTTGGGGCTTTCTTT
TRBV9	.	.	TRBJ2-7	CASSVTSGRTASYEQYF	TGTGCCAGCAGCGTAACTAGTGGTCGGACGGCCTCCTACGAGCAGTACTTC
TRBV12-3/TRBV12-4	.	few	TRBJ1-1	CASSFTHGTEAFF	TGTGCCAGCAGTTTTACCCATGGGACTGAAGCTTTCTTT